This T cell receptor beta chain was identified during a study of blood T cell repertoires in COVID-19 (dated by TCRdb to about 2020). Background for the entire study: The collaborator samples originated in the United States, Italy and Spain and spanned the acute and convalescent phases of COVID-19. The prospective study material was composed of cDNA or gDNA derived from T cells, B-cell-depleted T cells, or PBMCs. Deeply sampled blood TCRbeta repertoires from subjects exposed to, actively infected with, or recovered from COVID-19 were included in the dataset. The repertoires were released in a freely available public database meant as a resource for research on the immune response to SARS-CoV-2. The samples were drawn from the first 160 participants of the ongoing ImmuneRACE study and from 1,200 or so subjects provided by 6 global collaborators. The sample metadata nearly always contained a de-identified subject ID, COVID-19 status, age in years and sex. HLA class I and class II types, where available, came from metadata supplied by the sample provider rather than from assay-based typing.

TCRbeta CDR3 regions were amplified from genomic DNA by means of the immunoSEQ Assay, a bias-controlled multiplex PCR. The study's processing was this. The number of nucleated cells in each sample was estimated by amplification of reference gene primers within the assay. Sequence reads were collapsed and filtered to measure the absolute abundance of every unique TCRbeta CDR3 rearrangement. Productive Simpson clonality was computed per sample as the square root of Simpson's diversity index over productive rearrangements. TCRdb took this table from immuneACCESS and kept in-frame rearrangements with V and J called. Such tables lack part of the clones; where checked against another copy, unresolved V genes explain under half of the gap, and the rest is unexplained. V, J and clone size were drawn from that table, and D and trimming were deduced from the DNA. This sample lists some 120,000 clones; 75% to 80% were detected once. 6.5% to 9% of the sample lies in the top ten.

Results and caveats for the whole study, not just this receptor: The amount of clinical and demographic metadata varied by source and participant and was provided uncurated.

This clone was seen more than once but under ten times. Its target antigen remains unknown. Base qualities are not at hand, and no much larger clone is one base apart. Each collaborating institution followed its own protocols to collect whole blood in K2EDTA tubes. For TCRbeta analysis, collaborators shipped samples in one of three forms: frozen whole blood, isolated PBMCs, or DNA extracted from either of those sample types. Trimming accounts for 3 bases at V and 2 bases at J, while the number of junction bases matched to no gene is 5. Including the terminal cysteine and phenylalanine, the CDR3 comprises 15 residues. The kept DNA is CDR3 alone, 45 bases in frame from the first base. The germline V gene yields SGHRS for CDR1 and YFSETQ for CDR2.

The chain is assembled from TRBV5-1 and TRBJ2-7; TRBD2 aligns with 10 central bases. Input material: peripheral blood. This receptor was taken from a human donor in a cohort sampled during active COVID-19. The CDR3 reads as follows: CASSSSGSATYEQYF. The DNA sequence reads TGCGCCAGCAGCTCTAGCGGGAGCGCCACCTACGAGCAGTACTTC.